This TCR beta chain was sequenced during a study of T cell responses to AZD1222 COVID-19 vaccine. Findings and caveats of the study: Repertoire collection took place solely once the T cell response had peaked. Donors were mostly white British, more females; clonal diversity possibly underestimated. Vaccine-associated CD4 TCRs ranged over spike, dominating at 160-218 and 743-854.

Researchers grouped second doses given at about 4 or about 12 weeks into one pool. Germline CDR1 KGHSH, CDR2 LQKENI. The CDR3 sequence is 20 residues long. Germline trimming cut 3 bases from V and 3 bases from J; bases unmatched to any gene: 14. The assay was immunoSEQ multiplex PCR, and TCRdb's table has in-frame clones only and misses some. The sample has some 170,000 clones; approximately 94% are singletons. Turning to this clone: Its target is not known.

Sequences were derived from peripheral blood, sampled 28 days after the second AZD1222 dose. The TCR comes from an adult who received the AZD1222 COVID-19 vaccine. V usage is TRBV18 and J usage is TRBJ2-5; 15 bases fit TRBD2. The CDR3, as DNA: TGTGCCAGCTCACCTGATTATCCGGGACTAGCGGGAGGAGCGGAAGAGACCCAGTACTTC. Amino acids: CASSPDYPGLAGGAEETQYF.